The 23 T cell receptor beta chains presented below share a single source sample, sequenced in a study of Tregs in tolerant kidney transplant recipients. The table came from immunoSEQ multiplex PCR; TCRdb's copy has only in-frame clones and leaves some out. The sample is made up of over 14,000 clones, and the top ten hold about 4% of it. Related graft donors supplied nonmyeloablative bone marrow transplants, and mixed chimerism was transient. The starting material was CD4+ T cells from blood (PBMCs), obtained 12 months after the transplant. The source is a human patient who received a combined kidney and bone marrow transplant. The graft donor may account for some of the T cells.

A remark on this clone: The CDR3 end falls 3 residues outside the read, so it is completed with the germline J gene. The V and J genes are TRBV18 and TRBJ2-5; TRBD2 matches at 11 bases. CDR3 size: 18 residues. Germline CDR1 KGHSH, CDR2 LQKENI. V lost 2 bases to trimming and J lost 1 base; unmatched junction nucleotides: 9. CDR3 bases read: TGTGCCAGCTCACCAAACACTAGCGGGAGAGGGGCCCAAGAGACC. Translated: CASSPNTSGRGAQET. The complete CDR3 protein is CASSPNTSGRGAQETQYF.

A word on this clone: The CDR3 is cut off 3 residues early in the read; its end comes from the germline J gene. The chain joins TRBV19 to TRBJ1-3; D perhaps matches TRBD1 (6 bases). Per the germline V gene, CDR1 is LNHDA and CDR2 is SQIVND (reference sequence). The CDR3 covers 17 residues. Trimming pared 5 bases from V and 0 bases from J, leaving 17 bases between. The CDR3: CASSGRDRTASGNTIYF. The sequenced part of the CDR3 DNA is TGTGCCAGTAGTGGAAGAGACAGGACAGCCTCTGGAAACACC.

On this clone: The CDR3 is cut off 3 residues early in the read; its end comes from the germline J gene. This rearrangement joins TRBV30 to TRBJ2-1, with 8 bases identical to TRBD2. CDR1 GTSNPN and CDR2 SVGIG come from the germline V gene (reference sequence). After removal of 4 bases from V and 4 bases from J, the junction contained 6 bases not matched to a gene. This CDR3 spans 14 amino acids. The DNA read from the CDR3 is TGTGCCTGGACCGCGGGCGGGAGGTACAATGAG. It yields the protein CAWTAGGRYNE. The full CDR3 protein reads CAWTAGGRYNEQFF.

Of note for this clone: The read ends 3 residues shy of where the CDR3 ends; the end is completed using the germline J gene. The chain has TRBV7-2 and TRBJ1-2; weak D call: TRBD1 (5 bases). The CDR3 totals 14 residues. Looked up from germline, CDR1 is SGHTA and CDR2 is FQGNSA. V was cut by 5 bases and J by 4 bases, with 14 bases left in between. Here the CDR3 reads CASSPPAGLYGYTF. Incomplete CDR3 DNA: TGTGCCAGCAGCCCCCCCGCGGGGCTCTATGGC.

To note about this clone: With the read ending 3 residues before the CDR3 end, the germline J gene is used to fill in that end. V usage is TRBV4-2 and J usage is TRBJ1-2; 7 bases line up with TRBD1. The CDR3 covers 16 residues. Germline V lookup: CDR1 LGHNA, CDR2 YNFKEQ. Unmatched junction bases numbered 12, after V lost 1 base and J lost 7 bases. The CDR3 bases that were read are TGTGCCAGCAGCCAAGTTAGGACAGGCAGTCCGGCTGGC. Encoded protein: CASSQVRTGSPAG. The entire CDR3 is CASSQVRTGSPAGYTF.

In the case of this clone: Read data end 3 residues before the CDR3 end; the end is taken from the germline J gene. The J gene is TRBJ2-2, the V gene TRBV7-6; no definite D call. V was trimmed by 1 base and J by 0 bases, leaving 6 bases between them. This CDR3 has 15 amino acids. From germline, CDR1 is SGHVS and CDR2 FNYEAQ. CDR3 in amino acids: CASSLGSANTGELFF. CDR3 DNA (partial): TGTGCCAGCAGCTTAGGCAGTGCGAACACCGGGGAG.

Details on this clone: The missing CDR3 end, 3 residues past where the read stops, is filled in from the germline J gene. The V and J genes are TRBV5-1 and TRBJ1-5; 9 bases are shared with TRBD1. The CDR3 spans 14 residues. V gave up 4 bases and J gave up 6 bases; unmatched junction bases: 5. Germline V gene data show CDR1 as SGHRS and CDR2 as YFSETQ. Incomplete CDR3 DNA: TGCGCCAGCAGCCAAGGGACAGGGAGTCAGCCC. It encodes CASSQGTGSQP. The whole CDR3 is CASSQGTGSQPQHF.

This CDR3 is CAIKGAFSTDTQYF. CDR3 DNA, as far as it was read: TGTGCCATCAAGGGGGCGTTTAGCACAGATACG. The chain employs TRBV10-3 and TRBJ2-3, with TRBD1 matching over 7 bases. The CDR3 goes on 3 residues after the read ends, and that part is filled in from the germline J gene. The V segment lost 7 bases and the J segment 0 bases; nucleotides outside the gene matches: 4. The CDR3 has 14 residues. Germline CDR1 and CDR2: ENHRY and SYGVKD.

A remark on this clone: The CDR3 end falls 3 residues outside the read, so it is completed with the germline J gene. The chain recombines TRBV3-1 (or the pseudogene TRBV3-2) with TRBJ1-1; D is perhaps TRBD1 (5 bases). V was cut by 1 base and J by 0 bases, with 15 bases left in between. The length of the CDR3 is 17 residues. Germline loops: CDR1 LGHDT, CDR2 YNNKEL (reference sequence). CDR3 sequence: CASSQVSGNLMNTEAFF. The CDR3 DNA, read in part, is TGTGCCAGCAGCCAAGTATCAGGGAATCTCATGAACACTGAA.

Concerning this clone: The read gets to within 3 residues of the CDR3 end, and the germline J gene fills in the rest. V is TRBV18 and J is TRBJ1-1; 10 nucleotides match TRBD1. V gave up 4 bases and J gave up 4 bases; unmatched junction bases: 9. The CDR3 is 16 amino acids. From germline, CDR1 is KGHSH and CDR2 LQKENI. The chain's CDR3 is CASSHSTGGGSTEAFF. Incomplete CDR3 DNA: TGTGCCAGCTCACATTCGACAGGGGGCGGGAGCACTGAA.

Concerning this clone: The read gets to within 3 residues of the CDR3 end, and the germline J gene fills in the rest. The chain links TRBV2 to TRBJ2-1; 7 nucleotides match TRBD2. This CDR3 has 19 amino acids. The junction had 20 bases not matched to a gene; V was cut back by 1 base and J by 8 bases. Looked up from germline, CDR1 is SNHLY and CDR2 is FYNNEI. Incomplete CDR3 DNA: TGTGCCAGCAGTGAAGTGACTGTTAAAACGGGACTACAATTTTATGAG. Encoded protein: CASSEVTVKTGLQFYE. The whole CDR3 sequence reads CASSEVTVKTGLQFYEQFF.

Remarks on this clone: With the read ending 3 residues before the CDR3 end, the germline J gene is used to fill in that end. J is TRBJ2-7 and V is TRBV20-1, with D possibly being TRBD2 (6 bases). The CDR3 has 13 residues. The germline gives CDR1 DFQATT, CDR2 SNEGSKA (reference sequence). Trimming removed 3 bases from V and 4 bases from J, with 13 bases in between. The CDR3 reads CSASRSGLYEQYF. The CDR3 DNA, read in part, is TGCAGTGCTAGTAGGAGCGGGCTATACGAG.

About this clone: The observed sequence ends 3 residues before the CDR3 terminus, with the missing tail filled in from the germline J gene. This chain uses TRBV29-1 with TRBJ2-3, with D possibly being TRBD2 (5 bases). Germline V gene lookup returns CDR1 SQVTM and CDR2 ANQGSEA. The ends were cut back, 7 bases at V and 0 bases at J, with 11 bases in the middle. This CDR3 is 13 amino acids long. CDR3: CSADAGSTDTQYF. Incomplete CDR3 DNA: TGCAGCGCCGACGCGGGTAGCACAGATACG.

As concerns this clone: The CDR3 is cut off 3 residues early in the read; its end comes from the germline J gene. The chain couples TRBV11-1 to TRBJ2-3, with 7 bases that match TRBD1. CDR3 size: 15 residues. V gave up 7 bases and J gave up 2 bases; unmatched junction bases: 9. Germline CDR1 and CDR2: SGHAT and FQDESV (reference sequence). The CDR3 protein is CASNTQGSLTDTQYF. The CDR3 bases that were read are TGTGCCAGCAACACACAGGGGTCTCTCACAGATACG.

Comments on this clone: The read finishes 3 residues shy of the CDR3 end, and the germline J gene is used to complete it. The chain is built from TRBV10-1 and TRBJ2-5; 9 bases align to TRBD1. This CDR3 comprises 16 residues. Trimming at V came to 0 bases and at J to 5 bases, leaving 7 bases not matched to a gene. Germline loops: CDR1 WNHNN, CDR2 SYGVQD (reference sequence). The CDR3 spells CASSESRTGAGETQYF. The DNA read from the CDR3 is TGCGCCAGCAGTGAGTCCCGGACAGGGGCGGGGGAGACC.

By frequency, this clone is medium-sized (0.01 to 0.1%). The read comes to an end 3 residues before the CDR3 does, leaving the germline J gene to fill in the end. The chain has TRBV6-1 and TRBJ2-5, with 11 bases matching TRBD2. CDR3 size: 16 residues. Germline V gene sequence: CDR1 MNHNS, CDR2 SASEGT. With V trimmed by 4 bases and J by 5 bases, 9 bases remained unmatched. CDR3 DNA (partial): TGTGCCAGCAGTGCCGTAGCGGGAGGGCCGTATGAGACC. Translated, it gives CASSAVAGGPYET. The CDR3 reads in full as CASSAVAGGPYETQYF.

Details on this clone: The CDR3 goes on 3 residues after the read ends, and that part is filled in from the germline J gene. The J gene is TRBJ2-5, the V gene TRBV5-1, with 8 bases fitting TRBD1. The V and J ends lost 0 bases and 3 bases, in that order; junction bases with no gene match: 4. The germline V gene encodes CDR1 SGHRS and CDR2 YFSETQ. The CDR3 has 15 residues. CDR3 DNA, as far as it was read: TGCGCCAGCAGCTTGGGGACAGGGAATGAAGAGACC. Protein: CASSLGTGNEET. The CDR3 reads in full as CASSLGTGNEETQYF.

With regard to this clone: The junction departs from germline at one end; a sequencing error may be responsible. The CDR3 end lies 3 residues beyond the end of the read and is filled in from the germline J gene. The genes are TRBV7-7 and TRBJ2-5, with D perhaps matching TRBD1 (7 bases). Germline values: CDR1 SSHAT, CDR2 FNYEAQ (reference sequence). This CDR3 spans 14 amino acids. CDR3 sequence: CASSPGGGWETQYF. The part of the CDR3 DNA that was read is TGTGCTAGCAGCCCTGGAGGGGGCTGGGAGACC.

Regarding this clone: The CDR3 end falls 3 residues outside the read, so it is completed with the germline J gene. The chain combines TRBV30 with TRBJ1-5; D is ambiguous. This CDR3 is 13 amino acids long. CDR1 is GTSNPN, CDR2 SVGIG, per germline (reference sequence). The V end lost 2 bases, the J end lost 4 bases, and 9 bases lay between the germline ends. This CDR3 is CAWSTQENQPQHF. CDR3 bases read: TGTGCCTGGAGTACCCAGGAAAATCAGCCC.

For this clone: The observed sequence ends 3 residues before the CDR3 terminus, with the missing tail filled in from the germline J gene. This chain uses TRBV9 with TRBJ2-3; 7 bases agree with TRBD2. Germline V gives CDR1 SGDLS, CDR2 YYNGEE. V lost 0 bases to trimming and J lost 2 bases; unmatched junction nucleotides: 15. This CDR3 has 19 amino acids. Here the CDR3 reads CASSVDPPGSSGVTDTQYF. The DNA read from the CDR3 is TGTGCCAGCAGCGTAGATCCCCCGGGTTCTAGCGGAGTCACAGATACG. The full variable domain, its missing parts supplied by reference TRBV9 and TRBJ2-3, is DSGVTQTPKHLITATGQRVTLRCSPRSGDLSVYWYQQSLDQGLQFLIQYYNGEERAKGNILERFSAQQFPDLHSELNLSSLELGDSALYFCASSVDPPGSSGVTDTQYFGPGTRLTVL.

With respect to this clone: The read comes to an end 3 residues before the CDR3 does, leaving the germline J gene to fill in the end. The V gene is TRBV11-1, the J gene TRBJ2-5; 7 nucleotides line up with TRBD2. The CDR3 loop spans 13 amino acids. Looked up from germline, CDR1 is SGHAT and CDR2 is FQDESV (reference sequence). Incomplete CDR3 DNA: TGTGCCAGCAGCTCAAGCGGGACCGACACC. Protein sequence: CASSSSGTDT. The whole CDR3 protein is CASSSSGTDTQYF.

In regard to this clone: The CDR3 is cut off 3 residues early in the read; its end comes from the germline J gene. The chain joins TRBV5-1 to TRBJ1-1; tentative D call: TRBD1 (6 bases). Germline CDR1 reads SGHRS; CDR2 reads YFSETQ. There are 14 residues in the CDR3. The V end was cut by 4 bases, the J end by 1 base, with 11 bases between. The CDR3 here is CASSPDSSNTEAFF. The covered CDR3 bases are TGCGCCAGCAGCCCGGACAGCTCGAACACTGAA.

For this clone: The sequenced fragment ends 3 residues before the CDR3 boundary, so the rest is inferred from the germline J gene. The V gene is TRBV5-1, the J gene TRBJ1-4, with TRBD1 matching 7 bases. The junction had 0 bases not matched to a gene; V was cut back by 1 base and J by 6 bases. The CDR3 covers 13 residues. Per germline, CDR1 SGHRS and CDR2 YFSETQ. The part of the CDR3 DNA that was read is TGCGCCAGCAGCTTGACAGGGGATGAAAAA. Translating gives CASSLTGDEK. The entire CDR3 protein is CASSLTGDEKLFF.